This TCR beta chain is drawn from a study of regulatory T cells in long-lasting Graves disease. This CDR3 is built from 15 residues. Per germline, CDR1 MNHGY and CDR2 SVAAGI. Deletions cut 3 bases from V and 0 bases from J, with 9 bases between. Time point reported: persistent/refractory GD, antithyroid drugs over 5 years with positive TRAb. PBMC RNA served as the TCR library source. Through Arm-PCR of CDR3 regions and iRepertoire HTBI primers, TCR beta libraries were built. TCRdb used MiXCR to reprocess the multiplex PCR reads, holding one entry per CDR3 protein. The sample holds roughly 500,000 distinct CDR3 sequences, less than 25% seen once.

This clonotype originated in a female donor with Graves disease. The V call is TRBV6-9, the J call TRBJ1-3, with D unresolved. The sample here was peripheral blood mononuclear cells (PBMCs), taken when the disease was refractory, from a patient treated with antithyroid drugs. CDR3 nucleotides: TGTGCCAGCAGTTACGGCCCGAGCTCTGGAAACACCATATATTTT. This codes for CASSYGPSSGNTIYF.